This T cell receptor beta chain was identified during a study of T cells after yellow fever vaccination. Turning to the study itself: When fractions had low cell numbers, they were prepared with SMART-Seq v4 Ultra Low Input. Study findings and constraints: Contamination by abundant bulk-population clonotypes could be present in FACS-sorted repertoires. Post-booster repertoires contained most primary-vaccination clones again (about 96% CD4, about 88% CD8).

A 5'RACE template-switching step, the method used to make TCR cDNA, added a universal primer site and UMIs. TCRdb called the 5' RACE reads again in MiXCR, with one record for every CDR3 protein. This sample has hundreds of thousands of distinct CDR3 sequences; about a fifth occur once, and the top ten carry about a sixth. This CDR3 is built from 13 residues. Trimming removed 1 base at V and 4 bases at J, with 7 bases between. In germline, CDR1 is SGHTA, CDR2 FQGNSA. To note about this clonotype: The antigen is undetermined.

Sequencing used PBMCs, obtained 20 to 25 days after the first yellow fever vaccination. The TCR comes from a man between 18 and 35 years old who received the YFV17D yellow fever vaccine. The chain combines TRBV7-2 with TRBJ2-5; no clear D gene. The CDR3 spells CASSLEFLETQYF. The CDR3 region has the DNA TGTGCCAGCAGCTTAGAGTTTCTAGAGACCCAGTACTTC.